What follows are 29 T cell receptor beta chains derived from one specimen sequenced in a study of cytomegalovirus exposure and HLA in healthy donors. The study ran its PCR with 60 Vbeta and 13 Jbeta primers. Some clones are missing from TCRdb's copy, which holds only in-frame ones; the method was immunoSEQ multiplex PCR. This sample has about 210,000 clones; 78% occur once, and the top ten carry 13% to 15%. Material for sequencing was PBMCs. The receptors derive from a woman in her thirties in good health and CMV-seropositive.

CDR3 loop: CASSLAGQGIDEQFF. CDR3 coding DNA: TGTGCCAGCAGCTTAGCGGGACAGGGGATCGATGAGCAGTTCTTC. The chain uses TRBV7-9 and TRBJ2-1, with TRBD1 identical over 10 bases. The CDR3 has 15 residues. The germline gives CDR1 SEHNR, CDR2 FQNEAQ (reference sequence). With V trimmed by 0 bases and J by 8 bases, 4 bases remained unmatched. The full variable domain, its missing parts supplied by reference TRBV7-9 and TRBJ2-1, is DTGVSQNPRHKITKRGQNVTFRCDPISEHNRLYWYRQTLGQGPEFLTYFQNEAQLEKSRLLSDRFSAERPKGSFSTLEIQRTEQGDSAMYLCASSLAGQGIDEQFFGPGTRLTVL.

V gene TRBV20-1 combines with J gene TRBJ2-2; D call uncertain. This CDR3 has 11 residues. Germline lookup yields CDR1 DFQATT and CDR2 SNEGSKA (reference sequence). Trimming left V 5 bases short and J 6 bases short, with 7 bases between. The CDR3 protein is CSAERAGELFF. In DNA, the CDR3 is TGCAGTGCTGAACGAGCCGGGGAGCTGTTTTTT.

The chain links TRBV7-8 to TRBJ1-5, with TRBD1 identical over 7 bases. Germline lookup yields CDR1 SGHVS and CDR2 FQNEAQ. The CDR3 loop spans 17 amino acids. V shed 2 bases and J 6 bases; nucleotides not matched to a gene: 13. In DNA form, the CDR3 reads TGTGCCAGCAGCTTATATACCTTTGAGGGGGCCGTTCAGCCCCAGCATTTT. Protein sequence: CASSLYTFEGAVQPQHF. Complete variable domain (other parts from reference TRBV7-8 and TRBJ1-5): GAGVSQSPRYKVAKRGQDVALRCDPISGHVSLFWYQQALGQGPEFLTYFQNEAQLDKSGLPSDRFFAERPEGSVSTLKIQRTQQEDSAVYLCASSLYTFEGAVQPQHFGDGTRLSIL.

The V gene is TRBV7-2, the J gene TRBJ1-3; TRBD1 matches 7 bases. CDR3 size: 14 residues. V was pared by 3 bases and J by 4 bases, with 3 bases of the junction left unmatched. CDR1 SGHTA and CDR2 FQGNSA come from the germline V gene. The CDR3 DNA sequence: TGTGCCAGCAGCTTTACAGGGGACGGAAACACCATATATTTT. Its protein product is CASSFTGDGNTIYF.

This chain joins TRBV28 and TRBJ1-1, with 10 bases identical to TRBD1. After removal of 7 bases from V and 2 bases from J, the junction contained 4 bases not matched to a gene. The V gene's germline CDR1 is MDHEN and CDR2 SYDVKM. CDR3 size: 14 residues. The CDR3 DNA reads TGTGCCAGCACCCGGGACAGGGGAAACACTGAAGCTTTCTTT. Amino acid sequence: CASTRDRGNTEAFF.

Only one count was recorded for this clone. The chain employs TRBV11-2 and TRBJ1-2, with D maybe TRBD1 (6 bases). V was pared by 5 bases and J by 2 bases, with 15 bases between. CDR3 length: 15 residues. Germline values: CDR1 SGHAT, CDR2 FQNNGV. The CDR3 DNA follows: TGTGCCAGCAGCCCCAAGCGTACAGGGAACTATGGCTACACCTTC. The encoded protein is CASSPKRTGNYGYTF.

The V gene is TRBV10-3, the J gene TRBJ2-3; D is ambiguous. V lost 0 bases to trimming and J lost 1 base, with 11 bases between them. Germline CDR1 is ENHRY and CDR2 is SYGVKD. CDR3 length: 16 residues. In DNA, the CDR3 is TGTGCCATCAGTGAGTCGACGGGTCCCGGCACAGATACGCAGTATTTT. Protein sequence: CAISESTGPGTDTQYF.

This chain joins TRBV18 and TRBJ1-1; D gene uncertain. Germline CDR1 KGHSH, CDR2 LQKENI. The V end lost 0 bases, the J end lost 6 bases, and 14 bases lay between the germline ends. The CDR3 loop spans 15 amino acids. In nucleotides, the CDR3 is TGTGCCAGCTCACCACCGCCTCTGATGGGCGCTGAAGCTTTCTTT. Amino acids: CASSPPPLMGAEAFF.

CDR3 DNA sequence: TGTGCCAGCAGCCTGGGGGCGTGGTACGAGCAGTACTTC. It yields the protein CASSLGAWYEQYF. The chain combines TRBV11-3 with TRBJ2-7; weak D call: TRBD1 (6 bases). Trimming took 5 bases from V and 4 from J, leaving 12 bases between them. Germline CDR1 reads SGHNT; CDR2 reads YENEEA. This CDR3 is built from 13 residues.

The V gene is TRBV7-9, the J gene TRBJ2-3; a possible D gene is TRBD1 (6 bases). CDR1 SEHNR and CDR2 FQNEAQ come from the germline V gene (reference sequence). This CDR3 comprises 16 residues. The V end was cut by 1 base, the J end by 4 bases, with 15 bases between. CDR3 residues: CASSLEGRGSADTQYF. CDR3 coding DNA: TGTGCCAGCAGCTTAGAAGGCAGGGGTTCAGCAGATACGCAGTATTTT.

V and J are TRBV28 and TRBJ1-2, with TRBD1 matching 10 bases. This CDR3 has 18 residues. Germline V gives CDR1 MDHEN, CDR2 SYDVKM. J gave up 4 bases and V 6 bases, and 17 bases lay outside the gene matches. CDR3 bases: TGTGCCAGCAGCTCCTTCCGAGGGACAGGGGCAATTACCTATGGCTACACCTTC. As protein: CASSSFRGTGAITYGYTF.

This chain joins TRBV23-1 and TRBJ1-1, with TRBD1 as a possible D gene (5 bases). TRBV23-1 is marked as an open reading frame, function uncertain. The CDR3 is 18 amino acids. V lost 7 bases, J lost 0 bases, and 24 bases lay in between. The CDR3 DNA sequence: TGCGCCAGCACCCTCATTTACAGGCTCAACTCCATGAACACTGAAGCTTTCTTT. Translation gives CASTLIYRLNSMNTEAFF.

The chain is built from TRBV15 and TRBJ2-1, with D possibly TRBD2 on 6 matching bases. The CDR3 is 18 amino acids. Germline lookup yields CDR1 LNHNV and CDR2 YYDKDF (reference sequence). The V end lost 0 bases, the J end lost 8 bases, and 23 bases lay between the germline ends. As DNA, the CDR3 is TGTGCCACCAGCAGAGATACGGGCGGGAATAGGCTTTCTTATGAGCAGTTCTTC. Its translation: CATSRDTGGNRLSYEQFF.

This chain uses TRBV21-1 with TRBJ2-2; TRBD2, as called in the table, went unchecked against the DNA. TRBV21-1 is listed as a pseudogene. This CDR3 is 20 amino acids long. The CDR3 region is CASSHAWDSGGKTGNGELFF. As DNA, the CDR3 is TGTGCCAGCAGCCATGCCTGGGATAGCGGGGGAAAAACAGGAAACGGGGAGCTGTTTTTT.

The rearrangement uses TRBV6-5 and TRBJ1-1, with a possible D match to TRBD1 (5 bases). This CDR3 contains 16 residues. CDR1 is MNHEY, CDR2 SVGAGI, per germline. V was shortened by 2 bases and J by 0 bases, with 13 bases between the two germline ends. The CDR3 is CASSYSDRFMNTEAFF. Written as DNA, the CDR3 is TGTGCCAGCAGTTACAGCGACAGATTTATGAACACTGAAGCTTTCTTT.

As for this clone: The identical CDR3 is also encoded by other nucleotide sequences in the sample. This chain connects TRBV11-2 to TRBJ2-7; a weak D match, TRBD1 (7 bases). There are 15 residues in the CDR3. Germline V gene data show CDR1 as SGHAT and CDR2 as FQNNGV. Trimming shortened V by 5 bases and J by 10 bases, and 24 bases separated the two germline ends. CDR3 amino acids: CASSPGGLVTQGQYF. CDR3 nucleotides: TGTGCCAGCAGCCCAGGGGGGCTAGTAACGCAAGGACAGTACTTC.

The chain couples TRBV18 to TRBJ2-7; 9 positions match TRBD2. The CDR3 spans 15 residues. Trimming at V came to 2 bases and at J to 5 bases, leaving 7 bases not matched to a gene. Germline V lookup: CDR1 KGHSH, CDR2 LQKENI. CDR3 amino acids: CASSPAREGRHEQYF. The CDR3 DNA sequence: TGTGCCAGCTCACCAGCGCGGGAGGGCCGCCACGAGCAGTACTTC. The full variable domain, in which reference TRBV18 and TRBJ2-7 provide the parts outside the CDR3, is NAGVMQNPRHLVRRRGQEARLRCSPMKGHSHVYWYRQLPEEGLKFMVYLQKENIIDESGMPKERFSAEFPKEGPSILRIQQVVRGDSAAYFCASSPAREGRHEQYFGPGTRLTVT.

The chain joins TRBV5-1 to TRBJ2-3; TRBD1 matches 7 bases. This CDR3 spans 13 amino acids. Germline V gives CDR1 SGHRS, CDR2 YFSETQ. The trim removed 3 bases at V and 4 bases at J, leaving 2 bases unmatched. The CDR3 DNA reads TGCGCCAGCAGCTCCGACAGGGCAGATACGCAGTATTTT. Its protein product is CASSSDRADTQYF.

The genes are TRBV6-5 and TRBJ1-2; tentatively, D is TRBD1 (5 bases). From germline, CDR1 is MNHEY and CDR2 SVGAGI. V lost 0 bases and J 2 bases, leaving 10 bases between the germline ends. The CDR3 loop spans 15 amino acids. The CDR3 region is CASSYSAGGNYGYTF. The CDR3 region has the DNA TGTGCCAGCAGTTACTCAGCCGGGGGGAACTATGGCTACACCTTC.

This clone has just one count. The chain has TRBV5-4 and TRBJ1-1, with 9 positions matching TRBD1. This CDR3 is built from 15 residues. The junction had 3 bases not matched to a gene; V was cut back by 0 bases and J by 3 bases. Per germline, CDR1 SGHNT and CDR2 YYREEE (reference sequence). CDR3 sequence (DNA): TGTGCCAGCAGCTTGGGGGACAGGGCCGACACTGAAGCTTTCTTT. It translates to CASSLGDRADTEAFF. The full variable domain, rest sourced from reference TRBV5-4 and TRBJ1-1, is ETGVTQSPTHLIKTRGQQVTLRCSSQSGHNTVSWYQQALGQGPQFIFQYYREEENGRGNFPPRFSGLQFPNYSSELNVNALELDDSALYLCASSLGDRADTEAFFGQGTRLTVV.

The chain joins TRBV2 to TRBJ1-5; 8 positions agree with TRBD1. V trimming: 7 bases; J trimming: 8 bases; junction bases outside the gene matches: 13. The germline V gene has CDR1 SNHLY and CDR2 FYNNEI. The CDR3 is made up of 15 amino acids. CDR3 nucleotide sequence: TGTGCCAGCAAAAAAGACACCGACAGGGGTAAGCCCCAGCATTTT. Translating gives CASKKDTDRGKPQHF.

The chain joins TRBV29-1 to TRBJ2-5; D remains ambiguous. Germline assignment: CDR1 SQVTM and CDR2 ANQGSEA. The V end lost 0 bases, the J end lost 4 bases, and 6 bases lay between the germline ends. The CDR3 extends over 12 amino acids. This chain's CDR3 is CSVEDFGETQYF. The CDR3 coding sequence is TGCAGCGTTGAAGATTTCGGAGAGACCCAGTACTTC. Filled out from reference TRBV29-1 and TRBJ2-5, the complete variable domain reads SAVISQKPSRDICQRGTSLTIQCQVDSQVTMMFWYRQQPGQSLTLIATANQGSEATYESGFVIDKFPISRPNLTFSTLTVSNMSPEDSSIYLCSVEDFGETQYFGPGTRLLVL.

The chain has TRBV29-1 and TRBJ1-2; 7 nucleotides align to TRBD1. This CDR3 spans 15 amino acids. V lost 2 bases to trimming and J lost 3 bases; unmatched junction nucleotides: 9. Germline V gives CDR1 SQVTM, CDR2 ANQGSEA. CDR3 amino acids: CSVEFPDRAYYGYTF. CDR3 DNA: TGCAGCGTTGAATTTCCCGACAGGGCTTACTATGGCTACACCTTC.

The chain uses TRBV7-2 and TRBJ2-3, with TRBD2 matching 7 bases. V was clipped by 4 bases and J by 2 bases; unmatched bases: 9. CDR1 is SGHTA and CDR2 is FQGNSA in the germline V gene. CDR3 length: 16 residues. In DNA form, the CDR3 reads TGTGCCAGCAGCTCGGGAAGCGGGGCCCACACAGATACGCAGTATTTT. Its protein is CASSSGSGAHTDTQYF.

The rearrangement joins TRBV6-6 to TRBJ1-4, with TRBD1 matching 8 bases. Trimming at V came to 7 bases and at J to 5 bases, leaving 9 bases not matched to a gene. Per germline, CDR1 MNHNY and CDR2 SVGAGI (reference sequence). The CDR3 totals 15 residues. In DNA, the CDR3 is TGTGCCAGCATTCGGGACAGGTCGGGGAATGAAAAACTGTTTTTT. Amino acid sequence: CASIRDRSGNEKLFF.

This clone was found once. The rearrangement links TRBV7-2 to TRBJ2-1; weak D call: TRBD2 (6 bases). Germline assignment: CDR1 SGHTA and CDR2 FQGNSA. The CDR3 covers 13 residues. V lost 3 bases and J lost 9, with 12 bases in between. The CDR3 nucleotides are TGTGCCAGCAGCTTTCGACTAGTTGGTGAGCAGTTCTTC. Its translation: CASSFRLVGEQFF.

This sequence joins TRBV5-1 and TRBJ1-4; D gene unclear. Germline CDR1 and CDR2: SGHRS and YFSETQ. V was pared by 4 bases and J by 0 bases, with 7 bases between. The CDR3 runs to 14 residues. The CDR3 coding sequence is TGCGCCAGCAGCGTAGGAGCAACTAATGAAAAACTGTTTTTT. Amino acid sequence: CASSVGATNEKLFF.

The table lists this clone with a count of one. V is TRBV19 and J is TRBJ1-2; D is perhaps TRBD1 (5 bases). Per germline, CDR1 LNHDA and CDR2 SQIVND (reference sequence). The CDR3 length is 16 residues. Trimming shortened V by 2 bases and J by 6 bases, and 19 bases separated the two germline ends. The CDR3 spells CASSIQGHILTDGYTF. The CDR3 DNA reads as TGTGCCAGTAGTATACAAGGACATATCCTTACTGATGGCTACACCTTC.

The chain links TRBV28 to TRBJ2-7; 7 bases align to TRBD2. The CDR3 is 17 residues long. Trimming cost V 5 bases and J 0 bases; bases outside gene matches: 13. The germline gives CDR1 MDHEN, CDR2 SYDVKM. The CDR3 region is CASSPHGSGALSYEQYF. CDR3 nucleotide sequence: TGTGCCAGCAGTCCCCACGGGAGCGGGGCCCTCTCCTACGAGCAGTACTTC.